This TCR beta chain is drawn from a study of T cell changes during pregnancy in multiple sclerosis. Assay used: immunoSEQ multiplex PCR; TCRdb lists only in-frame clones, some missing. The data hold just under 60,000 clones, with 80% to 95% observed a single time. The source is a female donor with multiple sclerosis, enrolled in a pregnancy study. Sequencing was performed on peripheral blood, taken in the first trimester of pregnancy.

CDR3 DNA sequence: TGCGCCAGCAGTTGGGGGCATCAGGGAGAATGGGGAGAGACCCAGTACTTC. Translating gives CASSWGHQGEWGETQYF. The V call is TRBV4-1, the J call TRBJ2-5; a weak D match, TRBD1 (6 bases). This CDR3 is 17 amino acids long. Trimming cost V 6 bases and J 4 bases, with 24 bases left between them. CDR1 MGHRA and CDR2 YSYEKL come from the germline V gene.